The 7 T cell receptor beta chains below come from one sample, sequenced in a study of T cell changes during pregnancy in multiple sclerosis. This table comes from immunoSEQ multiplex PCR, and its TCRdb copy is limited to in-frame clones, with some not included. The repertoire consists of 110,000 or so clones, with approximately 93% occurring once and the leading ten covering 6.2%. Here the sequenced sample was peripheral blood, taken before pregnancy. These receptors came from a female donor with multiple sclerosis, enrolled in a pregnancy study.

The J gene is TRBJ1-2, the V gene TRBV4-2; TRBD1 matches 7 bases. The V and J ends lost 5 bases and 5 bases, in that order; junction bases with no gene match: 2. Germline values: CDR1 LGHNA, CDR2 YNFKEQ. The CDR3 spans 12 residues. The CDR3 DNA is TGTGCCAGCAGCTTGACAGGGTATGGCTACACCTTC. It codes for CASSLTGYGYTF.

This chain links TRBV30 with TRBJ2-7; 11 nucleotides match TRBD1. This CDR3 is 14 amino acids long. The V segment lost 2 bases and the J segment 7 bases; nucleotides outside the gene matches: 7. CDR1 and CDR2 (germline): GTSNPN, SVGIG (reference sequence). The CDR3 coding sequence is TGTGCCTGGAGTATCGGGACAGGGGGGATTGAGCAGTACTTC. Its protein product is CAWSIGTGGIEQYF. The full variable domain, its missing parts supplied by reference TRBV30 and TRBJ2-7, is SQTIHQWPATLVQPVGSPLSLECTVEGTSNPNLYWYRQAAGRGLQLLFYSVGIGQISSEVPQNLSASRPQDRQFILSSKKLLLSDSGFYLCAWSIGTGGIEQYFGPGTRLTVT.

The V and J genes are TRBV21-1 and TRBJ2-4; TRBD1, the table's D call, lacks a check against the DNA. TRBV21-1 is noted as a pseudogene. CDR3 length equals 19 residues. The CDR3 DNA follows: TGTGCCAGCAGCAAAGATGGGCGTAGGCAGGGCGTAGCCAAAAACATTCAGTACTTC. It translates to CASSKDGRRQGVAKNIQYF.

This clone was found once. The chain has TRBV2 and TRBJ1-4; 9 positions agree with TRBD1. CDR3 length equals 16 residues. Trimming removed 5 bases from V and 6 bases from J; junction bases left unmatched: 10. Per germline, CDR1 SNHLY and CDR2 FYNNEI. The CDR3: CASSTGTGRGDEKLFF. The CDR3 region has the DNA TGTGCCAGCAGTACCGGGACAGGGAGAGGGGATGAAAAACTGTTTTTT.

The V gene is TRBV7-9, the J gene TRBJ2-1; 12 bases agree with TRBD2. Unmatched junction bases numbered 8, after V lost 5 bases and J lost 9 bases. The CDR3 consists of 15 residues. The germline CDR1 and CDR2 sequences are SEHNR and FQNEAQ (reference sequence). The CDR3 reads CASSPEGTSGFEQFF. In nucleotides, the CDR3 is TGTGCCAGCAGCCCAGAGGGGACTAGCGGGTTTGAGCAGTTCTTC.

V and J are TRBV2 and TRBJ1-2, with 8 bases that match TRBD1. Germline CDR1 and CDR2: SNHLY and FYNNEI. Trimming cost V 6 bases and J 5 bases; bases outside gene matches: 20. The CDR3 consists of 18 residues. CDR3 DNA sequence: TGTGCCAGCAGCCCCGGCCGGACAGGGAAGGGATTACTATATGGCTACACCTTC. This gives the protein CASSPGRTGKGLLYGYTF.

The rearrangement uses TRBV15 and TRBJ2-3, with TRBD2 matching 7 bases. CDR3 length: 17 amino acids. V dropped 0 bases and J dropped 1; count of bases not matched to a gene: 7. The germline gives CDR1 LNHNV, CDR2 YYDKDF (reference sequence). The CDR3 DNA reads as TGTGCCACCAGCAGAGATGGGGCGGGAGCCCGCACAGATACGCAGTATTTT. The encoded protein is CATSRDGAGARTDTQYF.